This TCR beta chain appears in the sequencing data of a study of T cell responses to AZD1222 COVID-19 vaccine. CDR1 and CDR2 from the germline V gene are SGHRS and YFSETQ. V was pared by 1 base and J by 5 bases, with 12 bases between. This CDR3 spans 14 amino acids. TCRdb's table, derived via immunoSEQ multiplex PCR, lists solely in-frame clones and lacks some. Of about 160,000 clones listed, about 92% are singletons. Study observations and caveats: Baseline seropositives among AZD1222 recipients totaled only 5 to 7. Increases in Spike-specific TCR breadth and depth were seen after two AZD1222 doses. Nearly half of spike-specific TCRs reportedly go after variant regions that carry no mutations.

Investigators merged groups given second doses at roughly 4 or roughly 12 weeks. Regarding this clone: Its antigen is currently unknown.

V usage is TRBV5-1 and J usage is TRBJ1-1; D gene uncertain. The sequences come from peripheral blood, collected 28 days after the second AZD1222 dose. This clonotype was obtained from an adult who received the AZD1222 COVID-19 vaccine. The CDR3 protein is CASSLRQSGTEAFF. DNA of the CDR3: TGCGCCAGCAGCTTGAGGCAGTCGGGGACTGAAGCTTTCTTT.